A selection of T cell receptor beta chains follows, all from one sample in a study of vaccination and CD4 T cells after COVID-19. TCRdb passed the PCR reads through MiXCR, listing each CDR3 protein once. The table records around 26,000 distinct CDR3 sequences, under 60% of them present only once. The sequenced sample was CD4+ T cells from blood, obtained about 7 months after SARS-CoV-2 vaccination. The receptor source for this set is a human donor who had recovered from COVID-19. Each CDR3 is given with its conserved first and last residue. The order of the fields is clone size, D gene, V gene, J gene, CDR3 protein, CDR3 DNA. The D gene is left open where the match is weak. Where a row states a size, it is once, few, many or the class of an expanded clone; other rows omit it.

clone_size: .; d_call: .; v_call: TRBV19; j_call: TRBJ2-1; cdr3_aa: CATGQFSYNEQFF; cdr3_nt: TGTGCCACAGGTCAGTTCTCCTACAATGAGCAGTTCTTC
clone_size: .; d_call: TRBD2; v_call: TRBV27; j_call: TRBJ2-7; cdr3_aa: CASSPRVLAGGYEQYF; cdr3_nt: TGTGCCAGCAGTCCGCGAGTACTAGCGGGAGGCTACGAGCAGTACTTC
clone_size: .; d_call: .; v_call: TRBV20-1; j_call: TRBJ1-5; cdr3_aa: CSASYYGDFRQPQHF; cdr3_nt: TGCAGTGCTAGTTATTACGGGGACTTCCGTCAGCCCCAGCATTTT
clone_size: .; d_call: TRBD2; v_call: TRBV20-1; j_call: TRBJ2-7; cdr3_aa: CSASGAGGSSYEQYF; cdr3_nt: TGCAGTGCTAGTGGGGCTGGCGGGAGCTCCTACGAGCAGTACTTC
clone_size: .; d_call: TRBD2; v_call: TRBV25-1; j_call: TRBJ2-1; cdr3_aa: CASSGAGDMHEQFF; cdr3_nt: TGTGCCAGCAGTGGAGCGGGAGATATGCATGAGCAGTTCTTC
clone_size: .; d_call: TRBD2; v_call: TRBV7-8; j_call: TRBJ2-1; cdr3_aa: CASSLGTSGTYEQFF; cdr3_nt: TGTGCCAGCAGCTTAGGGACTAGCGGGACCTATGAGCAGTTCTTC
clone_size: .; d_call: TRBD1; v_call: TRBV20-1; j_call: TRBJ1-2; cdr3_aa: CSARGQGANYGYTF; cdr3_nt: TGCAGTGCTAGGGGACAGGGCGCTAACTATGGCTACACCTTC
clone_size: .; d_call: TRBD1; v_call: TRBV19; j_call: TRBJ2-7; cdr3_aa: CASSIGQEYEQYF; cdr3_nt: TGTGCCAGTAGTATCGGACAGGAGTACGAGCAGTACTTC
clone_size: once; d_call: .; v_call: TRBV6-5; j_call: TRBJ2-7; cdr3_aa: CASSYSGQYEQYF; cdr3_nt: TGTGCCAGCAGTTACTCCGGACAGTACGAGCAGTACTTC
clone_size: .; d_call: .; v_call: TRBV6-1; j_call: TRBJ2-1; cdr3_aa: CASNLGDNEQFF; cdr3_nt: TGTGCCAGCAACCTAGGAGACAATGAGCAGTTCTTC
clone_size: few; d_call: TRBD1; v_call: TRBV10-3; j_call: TRBJ2-5; cdr3_aa: CAIGDRGETQYF; cdr3_nt: TGTGCCATCGGAGACAGGGGGGAGACCCAGTACTTC
clone_size: .; d_call: .; v_call: TRBV28; j_call: TRBJ2-3; cdr3_aa: CASRSRGGTDTQYF; cdr3_nt: TGTGCCAGCAGATCCAGGGGCGGCACAGATACGCAGTATTTT
clone_size: .; d_call: TRBD2; v_call: TRBV20-1; j_call: TRBJ2-5; cdr3_aa: CSASPLLARDQETQYF; cdr3_nt: TGCAGTGCTAGTCCCTTACTAGCGAGAGACCAAGAGACCCAGTACTTC
clone_size: few; d_call: .; v_call: TRBV19; j_call: TRBJ2-7; cdr3_aa: CASDSGTHTEQYF; cdr3_nt: TGTGCCAGCGACTCCGGGACCCACACCGAGCAGTACTTC
clone_size: .; d_call: TRBD1; v_call: TRBV5-1; j_call: TRBJ2-7; cdr3_aa: CASSPDRVGSYEQYF; cdr3_nt: TGCGCCAGCAGCCCAGACAGGGTTGGATCCTACGAGCAGTACTTC
clone_size: .; d_call: TRBD2; v_call: TRBV28; j_call: TRBJ2-7; cdr3_aa: CASSATSGRALYEQYF; cdr3_nt: TGTGCCAGCAGTGCCACTAGCGGGAGGGCCTTGTACGAGCAGTACTTC
clone_size: .; d_call: TRBD2; v_call: TRBV20-1; j_call: TRBJ2-1; cdr3_aa: CSAPGGTRGSNEQFF; cdr3_nt: TGCAGTGCCCCAGGCGGGACTAGGGGGAGCAATGAGCAGTTCTTC
clone_size: .; d_call: TRBD1; v_call: TRBV19; j_call: TRBJ2-1; cdr3_aa: CARRGGQGASYNEQFF; cdr3_nt: TGTGCCAGACGCGGAGGGCAGGGGGCCTCCTACAATGAGCAGTTCTTC
clone_size: once; d_call: .; v_call: TRBV20-1; j_call: TRBJ1-3; cdr3_aa: CSASSGNTIYF; cdr3_nt: TGCAGTGCTAGCTCTGGAAACACCATATATTTT
clone_size: .; d_call: .; v_call: TRBV4-1; j_call: TRBJ2-6; cdr3_aa: CASSQVRGSGANVLTF; cdr3_nt: TGCGCCAGCAGCCAAGTTAGAGGTTCTGGGGCCAACGTCCTGACTTTC
clone_size: few; d_call: TRBD1; v_call: TRBV29-1; j_call: TRBJ1-2; cdr3_aa: CSVATGALYGYTF; cdr3_nt: TGCAGCGTTGCGACAGGGGCTCTCTATGGCTACACCTTC
clone_size: .; d_call: TRBD2; v_call: TRBV19; j_call: TRBJ2-5; cdr3_aa: CASSGQTTSGSETQYF; cdr3_nt: TGTGCCAGTAGTGGACAGACTACTAGCGGGAGTGAGACCCAGTACTTC
clone_size: .; d_call: .; v_call: TRBV7-3; j_call: TRBJ2-7; cdr3_aa: CASSQDGGVTYEQYF; cdr3_nt: TGCGCCAGCAGCCAAGATGGAGGTGTAACTTACGAGCAGTACTTC
clone_size: .; d_call: TRBD1; v_call: TRBV7-8; j_call: TRBJ2-3; cdr3_aa: CASSLGTGGADTQYF; cdr3_nt: TGTGCCAGCAGCTTAGGGACAGGGGGCGCAGATACGCAGTATTTT
clone_size: .; d_call: TRBD2; v_call: TRBV4-3; j_call: TRBJ2-1; cdr3_aa: CASSQGSSGRPGDEQFF; cdr3_nt: TGCGCCAGCAGCCAAGGTTCTAGCGGGAGGCCAGGGGATGAGCAGTTCTTC
clone_size: few; d_call: TRBD2; v_call: TRBV29-1; j_call: TRBJ2-5; cdr3_aa: CSVEQGGETQYF; cdr3_nt: TGCAGCGTTGAGCAGGGAGGGGAGACCCAGTACTTC
clone_size: .; d_call: .; v_call: TRBV19; j_call: TRBJ1-2; cdr3_aa: CASSIGWRSPAGTGYTF; cdr3_nt: TGTGCCAGTAGTATAGGGTGGAGGTCCCCAGCGGGGACTGGCTACACCTTC
clone_size: few; d_call: .; v_call: TRBV6-1; j_call: TRBJ1-6; cdr3_aa: CASSREYNSPLHF; cdr3_nt: TGTGCCAGCAGTCGGGAGTATAATTCACCCCTCCACTTT
clone_size: .; d_call: .; v_call: TRBV6-1; j_call: TRBJ2-2; cdr3_aa: CASSQSGAHGRELFF; cdr3_nt: TGTGCCAGCAGCCAATCGGGGGCTCATGGCCGGGAGCTGTTTTTT
clone_size: few; d_call: .; v_call: TRBV7-2; j_call: TRBJ2-7; cdr3_aa: CASSTAYEQYF; cdr3_nt: TGTGCCAGCAGCACTGCCTACGAGCAGTACTTC
clone_size: .; d_call: .; v_call: TRBV20-1; j_call: TRBJ2-4; cdr3_aa: CSASEGVAKNIQYF; cdr3_nt: TGCAGTGCTAGCGAAGGGGTAGCCAAAAACATTCAGTACTTC
clone_size: .; d_call: .; v_call: TRBV7-2; j_call: TRBJ1-2; cdr3_aa: CASSSGRFYGYTF; cdr3_nt: TGTGCCAGCAGCTCCGGACGGTTCTATGGCTACACCTTC
clone_size: .; d_call: .; v_call: TRBV27; j_call: TRBJ2-3; cdr3_aa: CASSLGDTQYF; cdr3_nt: TGTGCCAGCAGTTTAGGCGATACGCAGTATTTT
clone_size: few; d_call: .; v_call: TRBV6-1; j_call: TRBJ2-1; cdr3_aa: CASSYGQGEYNEQFF; cdr3_nt: TGTGCCAGCAGCTATGGACAAGGGGAGTACAATGAGCAGTTCTTC
clone_size: .; d_call: .; v_call: TRBV2; j_call: TRBJ1-2; cdr3_aa: CASSGGGYGYTF; cdr3_nt: TGTGCCAGCAGTGGAGGGGGCTATGGCTACACCTTC
clone_size: .; d_call: .; v_call: TRBV10-3; j_call: TRBJ2-3; cdr3_aa: CAISESWSGSTDTQYF; cdr3_nt: TGTGCCATCAGTGAGTCTTGGAGCGGCAGCACAGATACGCAGTATTTT